The sequence of this TCR beta chain was determined in a study of T cell responses to AZD1222 COVID-19 vaccine. Trimming left V 6 bases short and J 3 bases short, with 14 bases between. CDR1 is KGHSH and CDR2 is LQKENI in the germline V gene. This CDR3 contains 15 residues. Produced via immunoSEQ multiplex PCR; TCRdb's table is partial and in-frame only. Of around 78,000 clones listed, roughly 90% are singletons. This clonotype originated in an adult in good health. V is TRBV18 and J is TRBJ2-2; D possibly corresponds to TRBD1 (7 bases). The specimen comprised peripheral blood, sampled on day 0 of AZD1222 vaccination. The CDR3 nucleotides read TGTGCCAGCTCTGAGAGCAGGGGGGACACCGGGGAGCTGTTTTTT. Protein sequence: CASSESRGDTGELFF.